This entry is about one T cell receptor (beta chain). The target antigen is unknown. The data belong to a study of T cells after yellow fever vaccination. Study-level results: The CD4 and CD8 compartments had a small share of their clonotypes in common. Re-detected after boosting: most primary clones, 96% of CD4 and under 90% of CD8.

Germline values: CDR1 MGHRA, CDR2 YSYEKL. The CDR3 sequence is 17 residues long. V was pared by 4 bases and J by 2 bases, with 17 bases between. The authors made TCR cDNA by 5'RACE template switching, adding a universal primer site and UMIs. TCRdb reprocessed the 5' RACE reads with MiXCR, giving one entry per CDR3 protein. The table records about 350,000 distinct CDR3 sequences, around a tenth of them present only once. The sample here was PBMCs, taken on the day of the first yellow fever vaccination. This clonotype originated in a man aged 18-30 years who received the YFV17D yellow fever vaccine. The chain joins TRBV4-1 to TRBJ1-4; tentatively, D is TRBD1 (5 bases). CDR3 loop: CASSPTSGSGTNEKLFF. CDR3 bases: TGCGCCAGCAGCCCGACGTCAGGGTCGGGGACTAATGAAAAACTGTTTTTT.